Listed below are T cell receptor beta chains from one sample, sequenced in a study of control samples from healthy donors and cancer patients. Sequencing used immunoSEQ multiplex PCR; TCRdb keeps in-frame clones, though not all of them. The data contain 150,000 to 200,000 clones, roughly 88% of them singletons. Sequenced: blood. The source of these receptors is a young woman in good health. Both conserved end residues are part of each CDR3. A D gene is named only where the DNA matches it firmly. The size field is filled for only some rows; it gives once, few, many or a size class.

. | TRBJ2-2 | TRBD2 | TRBV10-3 | CAISERLAGVNTGELFF | TGTGCCATCAGTGAGAGGCTAGCGGGGGTGAACACCGGGGAGCTGTTTTTT
. | TRBJ1-2 | . | TRBV12-3/TRBV12-4 | CASSPAPGYGYTF | TGTGCCAGCAGTCCCGCCCCTGGTTATGGCTACACCTTC
. | TRBJ1-6 | . | TRBV12-3/TRBV12-4 | CASSFMNNSPLHF | TGTGCCAGCAGTTTTATGAATAATTCACCCCTCCACTTT
. | TRBJ2-3 | . | TRBV6-7 | CASSPTGTGPTDTQYF | TGTGCCAGCAGTCCTACAGGGACTGGCCCCACAGATACGCAGTATTTT
. | TRBJ2-7 | TRBD1 | TRBV6-6 | CASSSRQGAYEQYF | TGTGCCAGCAGTTCCCGACAGGGGGCCTACGAGCAGTACTTC
. | TRBJ1-1 | TRBD1 | TRBV10-2 | CATGQGLELTPAFF | TGCGCCACCGGACAGGGGTTAGAGCTCACCCCTGCTTTCTTT
. | TRBJ1-6 | . | TRBV11-3 | CASSLDPRVNSPLHF | TGTGCCAGCAGCTTAGATCCACGGGTGAATTCACCCCTCCACTTT
. | TRBJ1-5 | . | TRBV15 | CATSRGPEVDQPQHF | TGTGCCACCAGCAGAGGCCCCGAGGTGGATCAGCCCCAGCATTTT
. | TRBJ2-3 | . | TRBV30 | CAREPCRSNSTDTQYF | TGTGCCAGGGAGCCCTGCCGGAGCAATAGCACAGATACGCAGTATTTT
. | TRBJ1-5 | TRBD1 | TRBV4-2 | CASSQDDRGDQPQHF | TGTGCCAGCAGCCAGGATGACAGGGGCGATCAGCCCCAGCATTTT
. | TRBJ2-1 | TRBD2 | TRBV19 | CASLIAGGSNEQFF | TGTGCCAGTCTGATAGCGGGAGGGTCCAATGAGCAGTTCTTC
. | TRBJ1-2 | TRBD1 | TRBV13 | CASSFGDRGVGGYTF | TGTGCCAGCAGCTTCGGGGACAGGGGGGTTGGTGGCTACACCTTC
. | TRBJ1-1 | TRBD1 | TRBV19 | CASSSGQGLGTEAFF | TGTGCCAGTAGTTCTGGACAGGGTCTCGGCACTGAAGCTTTCTTT
once | TRBJ2-2 | . | TRBV4-1 | CASSQEGWGNTGELFF | TGCGCCAGCAGCCAAGAGGGGTGGGGGAACACCGGGGAGCTGTTTTTT
. | TRBJ1-1 | . | TRBV2 | CASNEGYVTEAFF | TGTGCCAGCAATGAGGGGTATGTCACTGAAGCTTTCTTT
. | TRBJ1-5 | TRBD1 | TRBV2 | CASSVGQGGNQPQHF | TGTGCCAGCAGTGTAGGACAGGGGGGCAATCAGCCCCAGCATTTT
. | TRBJ1-1 | . | TRBV3-1/TRBV3-2 | CASSQDLRGGGAFF | TGTGCCAGCAGCCAAGATCTCCGGGGCGGAGGAGCTTTCTTT
. | TRBJ1-1 | . | TRBV6-5 | CASRLGSVNTEAFF | TGTGCCAGCAGACTAGGGTCGGTGAACACTGAAGCTTTCTTT
. | TRBJ1-1 | . | TRBV7-9 | CASSSPGTGPDNTEAFF | TGTGCCAGCAGCTCTCCCGGGACGGGTCCCGACAACACTGAAGCTTTCTTT
. | TRBJ2-5 | TRBD2 | TRBV4-2 | CASSRGVGETQYF | TGTGCCAGCAGTCGGGGGGTCGGAGAGACCCAGTACTTC
once | TRBJ2-2 | . | TRBV5-4 | CASSFRQHTGELFF | TGTGCCAGCAGCTTTAGACAGCACACCGGGGAGCTGTTTTTT
. | TRBJ2-7 | . | TRBV11-2 | CASSLEFGYEQYF | TGTGCCAGCAGCTTAGAGTTCGGGTACGAGCAGTACTTC
. | TRBJ1-2 | TRBD1 | TRBV5-4 | CASSLGLQGNYGYTF | TGTGCCAGCAGCTTGGGACTACAGGGGAACTATGGCTACACCTTC
. | TRBJ2-5 | . | TRBV30 | CAWETGGLQETQYF | TGTGCCTGGGAAACCGGGGGGCTACAAGAGACCCAGTACTTC
. | TRBJ2-1 | TRBD1 | TRBV19 | CASSIWQGAYEQFF | TGTGCCAGTAGTATCTGGCAGGGGGCCTATGAGCAGTTCTTC
. | TRBJ1-3 | TRBD1 | TRBV6-5 | CASRGQGRGNTIYF | TGTGCCAGCAGGGGACAGGGAAGAGGAAACACCATATATTTT